These 3 T cell receptor beta chains were sequenced from one sample in a study of siplizumab effects on memory and regulatory T cells (dated by TCRdb to between 2019 and 2020). Receptors were amplified or captured by the immunoSEQ multiplex PCR assay. TCRdb took over this immuneACCESS table, retaining in-frame rearrangements with V and J assigned. Such tables are incomplete; in checked studies, under half of the missing clones stem from an unresolved V gene, and the remainder is unexplained. The sample table lists 37,000 or so clones, more than 70% of them with a count of one. The top ten constitute roughly 0.23% of the sample. Specimen: naive CD4+ T cells sorted from blood. The cell subset or site label on this specimen signifies: unstimulated naive T cells. These receptors were taken from a human donor in good health.

The chain is built from TRBV19 and TRBJ1-1; 8 bases fit TRBD1. Trimming at V came to 7 bases and at J to 0 bases, leaving 13 bases not matched to a gene. The length of the CDR3 is 17 residues. CDR1 is LNHDA, CDR2 SQIVND, per germline (reference sequence). CDR3 residues: CASTLSDRVPMNTEAFF. DNA of the CDR3: TGTGCCAGTACCTTATCGGACAGGGTACCCATGAACACTGAAGCTTTCTTT.

This clone was observed once. The chain is built from TRBV9 and TRBJ1-3; 7 positions match TRBD1. The V segment lost 0 bases and the J segment 3 bases; nucleotides outside the gene matches: 6. This CDR3 spans 16 amino acids. CDR1 is SGDLS, CDR2 YYNGEE, per germline. CDR3 in amino acids: CASSVDVGGGGNTIYF. In DNA form, the CDR3 reads TGTGCCAGCAGCGTAGATGTAGGGGGCGGTGGAAACACCATATATTTT.

The J gene is TRBJ2-5, the V gene TRBV2; tentative D call: TRBD1 (5 bases). CDR1 is SNHLY, CDR2 FYNNEI, per germline. CDR3 length equals 12 residues. V was clipped by 7 bases and J by 3 bases, with 9 bases between them. In nucleotides, the CDR3 is TGTGCCAGCACTCGACAGAAAGAGACCCAGTACTTC. Protein sequence: CASTRQKETQYF.